This TCR beta chain was sequenced in a study of T cell responses to AZD1222 COVID-19 vaccine. Study observations and caveats: An increase in Spike-specific TCR breadth and depth was observed after two AZD1222 doses. Donors were largely white British and mainly female; clonal diversity was possibly underestimated. Nearly half of the spike-specific TCRs reportedly recognize variant regions that carry no mutations.

Comment on this clone: The antigen is not known.

Trimming cost V 2 bases and J 4 bases, with 3 bases left between them. Germline CDR1 reads LGHNT; CDR2 reads FRNRAP. This CDR3 comprises 12 residues. Sequencing used immunoSEQ multiplex PCR; TCRdb keeps in-frame clones, though not all of them. The repertoire has about 160,000 clones, about 90% of them found once; the top ten carry around 0.99%. This TCR came from an adult who received the AZD1222 COVID-19 vaccine. The sample consisted of peripheral blood, taken 28 days after the second AZD1222 dose. The chain is built from TRBV12-5 and TRBJ1-5; D gene uncertain. Written as DNA, the CDR3 is TGTGCTAGTGGTTTGCCGAATCAGCCCCAGCATTTT. Its protein is CASGLPNQPQHF. Looking up the rest from reference TRBV12-5 and TRBJ1-5 gives the full variable domain: DARVTQTPRHKVTEMGQEVTMRCQPILGHNTVFWYRQTMMQGLELLAYFRNRAPLDDSGMPKDRFSAEMPDATLATLKIQPSEPRDSAVYFCASGLPNQPQHFGDGTRLSIL.